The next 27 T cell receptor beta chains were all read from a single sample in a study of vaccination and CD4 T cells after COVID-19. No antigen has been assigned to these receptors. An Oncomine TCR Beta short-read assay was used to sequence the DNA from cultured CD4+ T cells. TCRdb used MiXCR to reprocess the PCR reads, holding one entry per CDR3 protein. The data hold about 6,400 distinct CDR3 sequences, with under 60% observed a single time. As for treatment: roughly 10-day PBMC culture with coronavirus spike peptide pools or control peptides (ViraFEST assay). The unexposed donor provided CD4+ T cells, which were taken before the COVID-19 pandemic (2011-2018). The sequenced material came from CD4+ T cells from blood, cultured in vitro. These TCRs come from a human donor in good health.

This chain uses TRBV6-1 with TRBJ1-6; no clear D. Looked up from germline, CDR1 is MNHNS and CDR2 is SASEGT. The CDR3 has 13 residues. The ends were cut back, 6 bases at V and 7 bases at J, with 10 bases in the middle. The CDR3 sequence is CASSLLGNSPLHF. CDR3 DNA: TGTGCCAGCAGCCTACTTGGGAATTCACCCCTCCACTTT.

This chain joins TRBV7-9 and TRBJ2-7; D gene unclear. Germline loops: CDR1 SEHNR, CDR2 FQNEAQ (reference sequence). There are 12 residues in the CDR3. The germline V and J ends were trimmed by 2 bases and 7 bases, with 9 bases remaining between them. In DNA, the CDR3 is TGTGCCAGCAGCTTAAACTTTAGGGAGCAGTACTTC. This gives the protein CASSLNFREQYF.

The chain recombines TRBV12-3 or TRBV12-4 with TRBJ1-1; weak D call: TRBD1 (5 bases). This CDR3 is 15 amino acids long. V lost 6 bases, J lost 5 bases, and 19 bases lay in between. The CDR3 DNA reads TGTGCCAGCAGCCATCAAGTTGGGGGATGGACTGAAGCTTTCTTT. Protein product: CASSHQVGGWTEAFF.

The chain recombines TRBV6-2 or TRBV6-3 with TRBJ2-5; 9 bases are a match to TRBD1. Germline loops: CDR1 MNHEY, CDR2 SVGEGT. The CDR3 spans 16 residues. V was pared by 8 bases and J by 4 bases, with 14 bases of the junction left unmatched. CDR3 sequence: CASRPSGQGVVETQYF. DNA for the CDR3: TGTGCCAGCCGGCCGTCGGGACAGGGTGTTGTAGAGACCCAGTACTTC.

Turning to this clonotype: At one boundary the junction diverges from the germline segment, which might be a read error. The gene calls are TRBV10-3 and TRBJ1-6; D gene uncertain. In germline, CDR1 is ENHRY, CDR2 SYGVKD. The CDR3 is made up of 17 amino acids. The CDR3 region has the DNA TGTGTCATCAGTGAGTCGAGGTGGAGCTCCTATAATTCACCCCTCCACTTT. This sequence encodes CVISESRWSSYNSPLHF.

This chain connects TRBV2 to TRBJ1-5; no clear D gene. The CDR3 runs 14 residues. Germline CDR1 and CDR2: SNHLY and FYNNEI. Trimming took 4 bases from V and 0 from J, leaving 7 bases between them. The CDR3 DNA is TGTGCCAGCAGTGGACGGATTAGCAATCAGCCCCAGCATTTT. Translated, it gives CASSGRISNQPQHF.

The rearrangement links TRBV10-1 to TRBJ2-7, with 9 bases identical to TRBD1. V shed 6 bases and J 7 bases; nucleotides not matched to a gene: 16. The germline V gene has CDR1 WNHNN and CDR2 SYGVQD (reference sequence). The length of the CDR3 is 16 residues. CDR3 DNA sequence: TGCGCCAGCAGCCCCCCTACCGGGACAGGGAGTAAAGAGCAGTACTTC. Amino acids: CASSPPTGTGSKEQYF.

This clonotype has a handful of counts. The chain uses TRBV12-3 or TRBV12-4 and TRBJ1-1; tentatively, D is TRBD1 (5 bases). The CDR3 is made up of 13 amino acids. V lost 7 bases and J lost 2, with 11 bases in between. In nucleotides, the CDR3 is TGTGCCAGCAAGCGGGGCGCTAACACTGAAGCTTTCTTT. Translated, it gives CASKRGANTEAFF.

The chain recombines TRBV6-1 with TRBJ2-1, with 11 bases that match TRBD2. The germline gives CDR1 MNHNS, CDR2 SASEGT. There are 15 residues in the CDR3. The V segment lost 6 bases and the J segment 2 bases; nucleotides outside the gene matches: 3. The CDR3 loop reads CASRLGLAAYNEQFF. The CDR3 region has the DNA TGTGCCAGCAGACTGGGACTAGCGGCCTACAATGAGCAGTTCTTC.

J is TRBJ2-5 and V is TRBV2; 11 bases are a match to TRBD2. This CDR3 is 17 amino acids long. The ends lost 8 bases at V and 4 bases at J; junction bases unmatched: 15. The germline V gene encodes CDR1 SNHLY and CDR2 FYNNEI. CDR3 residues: CASVGLAGGRRRETQYF. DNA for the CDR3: TGTGCCAGCGTGGGCTTAGCGGGGGGGCGTCGGCGAGAGACCCAGTACTTC.

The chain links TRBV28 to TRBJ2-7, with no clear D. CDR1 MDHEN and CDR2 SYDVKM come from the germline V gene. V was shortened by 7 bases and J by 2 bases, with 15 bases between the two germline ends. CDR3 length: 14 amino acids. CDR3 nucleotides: TGTGCCAGCACTAAGGAGACCCACACCTACGAGCAGTACTTC. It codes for CASTKETHTYEQYF.

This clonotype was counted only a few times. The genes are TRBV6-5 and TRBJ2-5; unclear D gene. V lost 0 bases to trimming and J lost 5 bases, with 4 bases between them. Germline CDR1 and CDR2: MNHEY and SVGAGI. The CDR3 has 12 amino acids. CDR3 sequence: CASSYSPETQYF. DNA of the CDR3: TGTGCCAGCAGTTACTCGCCGGAGACCCAGTACTTC.

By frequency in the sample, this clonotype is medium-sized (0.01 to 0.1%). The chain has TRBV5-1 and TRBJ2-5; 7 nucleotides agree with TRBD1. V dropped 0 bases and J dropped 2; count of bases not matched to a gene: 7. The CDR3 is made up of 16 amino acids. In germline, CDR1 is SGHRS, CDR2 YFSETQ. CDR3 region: CASSLDPGQIQETQYF. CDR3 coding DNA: TGCGCCAGCAGCTTGGACCCGGGACAGATACAAGAGACCCAGTACTTC.

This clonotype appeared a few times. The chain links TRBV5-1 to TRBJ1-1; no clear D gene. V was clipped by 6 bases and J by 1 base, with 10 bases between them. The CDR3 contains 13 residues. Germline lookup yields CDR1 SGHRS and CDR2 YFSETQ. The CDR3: CASIEAPNTEAFF. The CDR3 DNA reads TGCGCCAGCATAGAGGCACCGAACACTGAAGCTTTCTTT.

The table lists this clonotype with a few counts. The CDR3 sequence is CASSIGDSNTGELFF. The CDR3 DNA sequence: TGTGCCAGTAGTATCGGGGACAGCAACACCGGGGAGCTGTTTTTT. The chain employs TRBV19 and TRBJ2-2; 7 bases map to TRBD1. The trim removed 3 bases at V and 2 bases at J, leaving 3 bases unmatched. Germline loops: CDR1 LNHDA, CDR2 SQIVND (reference sequence). The CDR3 length is 15 residues.

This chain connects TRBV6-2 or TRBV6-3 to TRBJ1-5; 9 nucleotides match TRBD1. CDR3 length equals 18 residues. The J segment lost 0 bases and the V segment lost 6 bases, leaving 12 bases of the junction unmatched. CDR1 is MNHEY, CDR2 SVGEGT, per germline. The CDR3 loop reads CASSPSRDRAHSNQPQHF. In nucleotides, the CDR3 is TGTGCCAGCAGCCCATCCCGGGACAGGGCTCATAGCAATCAGCCCCAGCATTTT.

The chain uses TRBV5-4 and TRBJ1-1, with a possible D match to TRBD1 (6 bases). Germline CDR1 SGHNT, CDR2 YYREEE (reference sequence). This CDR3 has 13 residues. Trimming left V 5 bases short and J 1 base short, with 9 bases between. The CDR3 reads CASSRQENTEAFF. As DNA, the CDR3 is TGTGCCAGCAGTAGACAGGAGAACACTGAAGCTTTCTTT.

DNA for the CDR3: TGTGCCAGCAGCTTAGATCTGCGTAGGGGGGACCAAGAGACCCAGTACTTC. Encoded protein: CASSLDLRRGDQETQYF. The chain has TRBV11-2 and TRBJ2-5; TRBD1 or TRBD2 may be the D gene (6 bases each). V was trimmed by 0 bases and J by 0 bases, leaving 14 bases between them. CDR1 and CDR2 from the germline V gene are SGHAT and FQNNGV. There are 17 residues in the CDR3.

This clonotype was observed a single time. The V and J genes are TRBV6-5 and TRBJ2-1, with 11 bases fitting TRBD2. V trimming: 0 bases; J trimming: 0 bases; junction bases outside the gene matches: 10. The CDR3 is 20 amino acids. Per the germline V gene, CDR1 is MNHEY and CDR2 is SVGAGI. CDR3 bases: TGTGCCAGCAGTTACTCGGGACTAGCGGTAGTGATAAGCTCCTACAATGAGCAGTTCTTC. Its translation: CASSYSGLAVVISSYNEQFF.

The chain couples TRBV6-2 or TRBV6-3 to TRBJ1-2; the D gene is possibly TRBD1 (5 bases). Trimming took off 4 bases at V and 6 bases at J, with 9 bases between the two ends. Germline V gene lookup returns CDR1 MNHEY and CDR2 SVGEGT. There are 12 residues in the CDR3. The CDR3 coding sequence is TGTGCCAGCAGTTTTTCGGGGGATGGCTACACCTTC. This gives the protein CASSFSGDGYTF.

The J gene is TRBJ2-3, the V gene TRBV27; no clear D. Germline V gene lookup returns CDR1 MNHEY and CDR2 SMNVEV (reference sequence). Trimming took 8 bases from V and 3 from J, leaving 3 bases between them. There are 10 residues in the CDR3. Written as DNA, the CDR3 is TGTGCCAGCCGGACAGATACGCAGTATTTT. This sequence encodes CASRTDTQYF.

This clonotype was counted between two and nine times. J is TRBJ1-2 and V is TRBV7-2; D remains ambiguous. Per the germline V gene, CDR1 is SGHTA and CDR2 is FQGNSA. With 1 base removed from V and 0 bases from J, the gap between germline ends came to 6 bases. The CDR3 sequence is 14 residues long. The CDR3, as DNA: TGTGCCAGCAGCTTAGGGATTACTAACTATGGCTACACCTTC. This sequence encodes CASSLGITNYGYTF.

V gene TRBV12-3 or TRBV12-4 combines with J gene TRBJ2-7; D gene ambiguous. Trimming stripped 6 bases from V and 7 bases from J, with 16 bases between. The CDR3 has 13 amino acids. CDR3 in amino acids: CASSRRSPSEQYF. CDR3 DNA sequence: TGTGCCAGCAGCCGCCGTTCTCCGAGTGAGCAGTACTTC.

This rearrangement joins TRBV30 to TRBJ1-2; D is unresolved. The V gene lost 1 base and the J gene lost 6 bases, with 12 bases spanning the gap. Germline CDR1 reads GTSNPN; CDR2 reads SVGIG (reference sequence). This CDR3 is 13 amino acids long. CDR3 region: CAWSGGLYDGYTF. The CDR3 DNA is TGTGCCTGGAGTGGTGGGTTATACGATGGCTACACCTTC.

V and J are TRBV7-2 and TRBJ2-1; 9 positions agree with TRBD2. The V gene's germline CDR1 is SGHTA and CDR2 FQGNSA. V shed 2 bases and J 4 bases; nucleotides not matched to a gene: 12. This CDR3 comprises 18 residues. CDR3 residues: CASSLQQGRLAVYNEQFF. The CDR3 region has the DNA TGTGCCAGCAGCTTACAACAGGGTCGACTAGCGGTTTACAATGAGCAGTTCTTC.

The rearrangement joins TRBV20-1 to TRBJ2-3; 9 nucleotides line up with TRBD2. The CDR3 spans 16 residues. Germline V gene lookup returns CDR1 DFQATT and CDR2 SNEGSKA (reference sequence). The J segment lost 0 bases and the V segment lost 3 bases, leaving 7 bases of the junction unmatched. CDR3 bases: TGCAGTGCTAGCCCCCTTAGCGGGGGAAGCACAGATACGCAGTATTTT. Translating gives CSASPLSGGSTDTQYF.

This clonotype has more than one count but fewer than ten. Here the CDR3 DNA reads TGTGCCAGCAGCTTAAGTTTTGGGGGTAAGTATTCACCCCTCCACTTT. Protein: CASSLSFGGKYSPLHF. This rearrangement joins TRBV7-2 to TRBJ1-6; D is perhaps TRBD1 (5 bases). The CDR3 has 16 residues. In germline, CDR1 is SGHTA, CDR2 FQGNSA. V gave up 2 bases and J gave up 8 bases, with 16 bases separating them.